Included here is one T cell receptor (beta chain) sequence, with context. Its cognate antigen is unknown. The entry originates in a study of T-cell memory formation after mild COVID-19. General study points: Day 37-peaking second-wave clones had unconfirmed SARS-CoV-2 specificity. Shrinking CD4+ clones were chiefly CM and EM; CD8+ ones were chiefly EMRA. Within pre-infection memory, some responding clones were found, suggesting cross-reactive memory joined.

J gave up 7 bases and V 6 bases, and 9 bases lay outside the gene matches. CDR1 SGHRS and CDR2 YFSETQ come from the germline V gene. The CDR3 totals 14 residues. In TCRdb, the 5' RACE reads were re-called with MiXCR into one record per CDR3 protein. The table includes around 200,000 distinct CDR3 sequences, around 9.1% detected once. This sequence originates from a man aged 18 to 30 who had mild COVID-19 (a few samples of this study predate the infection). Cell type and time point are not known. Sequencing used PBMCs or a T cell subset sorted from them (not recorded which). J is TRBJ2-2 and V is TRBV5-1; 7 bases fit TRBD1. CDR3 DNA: TGCGCCAGCAAGGAGACAGGGTCGAACGGGGAGCTGTTTTTT. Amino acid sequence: CASKETGSNGELFF.